This TCR beta chain was identified during a study of T cells after yellow fever vaccination (dated by TCRdb to between 2018 and 2020). At the level of the whole study: Libraries from fractions with low cell numbers were prepared with the SMART-Seq v4 Ultra Low Input RNA kit. To follow T-cell clones before and after primary and booster YFV17D yellow fever vaccination, bulk TCR alpha and beta repertoires were sequenced over time. Two healthy male donors, one aged 18 to 30 and one aged 30 to 40 years, made up the cohort. Bulk PBMC replicates and cell subsets were isolated from blood drawn at multiple timepoints before and after both primary and secondary immunization. Summary of the overall study and its limitations: A small fraction of clonotypes appeared in both the CD4 and CD8 compartments, likely as a result of convergent recombination. After the booster, most of the clones that had expanded following primary vaccination were detected again (almost 98% of CD4 and roughly 88% of CD8), which suggests that memory was broadly maintained. Because abundant contaminating clonotypes from the bulk population could be contained in FACS-sorted repertoires, computational filtering was required. The secondary T-cell response was weaker than the primary response but faster, peaking on day 5 instead of day 15. Because the study included only a couple of donors, the extent to which the findings can be generalized is limited.

The intended sense of this specimen's treatment or condition label: live attenuated yellow fever vaccine strain. PBMCs were isolated from peripheral blood using a standard Ficoll-Paque protocol. Dynabeads CD4 and CD8 positive selection kits were used to isolate the CD4 and CD8 T-cell fractions. TriZol was used to extract RNA from bulk PBMCs, CD4 and CD8 fractions, and dextramer-positive and dextramer-negative fractions. From cysteine to phenylalanine, the CDR3 is 12 amino acids long. Only CDR3 DNA remains: 36 bases, in frame from the first base. V lost 1 base and J lost 11 bases; the stretch between them is 11 bases long. CDR1 and CDR2, per the germline V gene (reference sequence), are LGHDT and YNNKEL. Details on this clonotype: Its binding antigen is unknown. It has no much larger one-base neighbor in the sample; base qualities were not kept.

TCRdb records Illumina NovaSeq 6000 as the sequencer. TCR cDNA was synthesized by 5'RACE template switching, through which a universal primer site and unique molecular identifiers were introduced. cDNA synthesis was primed from both the TCR alpha and TCR beta constant segments. Library amplification involved two PCR steps, and the second step added sample barcodes and sequencing adapters. Sequencing of libraries was performed on Illumina HiSeq 2500 (2x100 bp) or NovaSeq (2x150 bp). Under the source paper's analysis protocol: MIGEC handled demultiplexing of reads and collapsing into UMI consensus sequences, while MiXCR performed V(D)J alignment. Vaccine-responding clonotypes were defined with edgeR using replicate PBMC samples, requiring FDR below 0.01 and a log2 fold change above 5 up to day 15. Each bulk clonotype received a CD4 or CD8 identity based on whether the sequenced CD4 or CD8 repertoire contained that clonotype at higher abundance. TCRdb applied fastp at Q25 and MiXCR to the public reads, then kept only in-frame beta chains. Here each entry gathers all rows of one CDR3 protein and keeps the most common genes and DNA. The authors' filters were not applied to this entry. A total of about 320,000 distinct CDR3 sequences appear in this sample, around 11% of them only once. The top ten constitute about 3% of the sample.

Sample: CD4+ T cells sorted from PBMCs, taken 45 days after the yellow fever booster vaccination. The rearranged segments are TRBV3-1 and TRBJ1-1, with the D gene uncertain. The sequence was collected from a man aged 18 to 35 who received the YFV17D yellow fever vaccine. For the CDR3, the sequence is CASSQVESAAFF. The nucleotides are TGTGCCAGCAGCCAAGTCGAGTCGGCGGCTTTCTTT.